This entry features one TCR beta chain sequence. The data were taken from a study of cytomegalovirus exposure and HLA in healthy donors. This PCR relied on a set of 60 Vbeta primers and 13 Jbeta primers. Generated by immunoSEQ multiplex PCR, the TCRdb table keeps only in-frame clones and is missing some. The table lists about 130,000 clones, less than 80% of them singletons. After removal of 5 bases from V and 7 bases from J, the junction contained 4 bases not matched to a gene. The CDR3 consists of 12 residues. The germline V gene has CDR1 MNHNS and CDR2 SASEGT. The sample consisted of PBMCs. This sequence was found in a man between 40 and 49 years old in good health and CMV-seropositive. This chain uses TRBV6-1 with TRBJ1-2, with 7 bases identical to TRBD1. The CDR3 protein is CASSRQGFGYTF. The CDR3 bases are TGTGCCAGCAGTCGACAGGGATTTGGCTACACCTTC.